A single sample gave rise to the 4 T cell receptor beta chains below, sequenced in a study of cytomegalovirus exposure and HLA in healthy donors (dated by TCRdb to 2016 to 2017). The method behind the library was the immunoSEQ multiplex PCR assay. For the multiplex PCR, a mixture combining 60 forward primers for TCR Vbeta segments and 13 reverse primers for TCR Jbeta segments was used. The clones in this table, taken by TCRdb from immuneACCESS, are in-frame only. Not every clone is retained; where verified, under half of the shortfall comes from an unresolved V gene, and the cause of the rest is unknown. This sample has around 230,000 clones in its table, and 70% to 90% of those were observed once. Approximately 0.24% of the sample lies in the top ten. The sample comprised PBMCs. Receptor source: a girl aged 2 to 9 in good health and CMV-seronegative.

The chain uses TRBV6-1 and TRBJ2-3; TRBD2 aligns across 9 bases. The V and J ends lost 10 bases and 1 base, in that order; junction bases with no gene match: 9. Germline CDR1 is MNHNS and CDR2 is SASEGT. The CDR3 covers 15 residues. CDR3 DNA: TGTGCCACCAAAGAATGGACTAGCGGCACAGATACGCAGTATTTT. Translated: CATKEWTSGTDTQYF.

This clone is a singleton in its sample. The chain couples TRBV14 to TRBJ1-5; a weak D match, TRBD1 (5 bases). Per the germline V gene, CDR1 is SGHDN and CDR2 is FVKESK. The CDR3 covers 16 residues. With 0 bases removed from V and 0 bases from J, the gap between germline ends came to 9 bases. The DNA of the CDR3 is TGTGCCAGCAGCCAAGAGCAGGGCTATAGCAATCAGCCCCAGCATTTT. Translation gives CASSQEQGYSNQPQHF.

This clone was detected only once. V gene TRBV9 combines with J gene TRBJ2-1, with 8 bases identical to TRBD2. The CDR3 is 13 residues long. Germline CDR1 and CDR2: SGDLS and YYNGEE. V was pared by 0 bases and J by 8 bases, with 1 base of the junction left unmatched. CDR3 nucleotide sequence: TGTGCCAGCAGCGTAGGGCGGGGGGATGAGCAGTTCTTC. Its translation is CASSVGRGDEQFF.

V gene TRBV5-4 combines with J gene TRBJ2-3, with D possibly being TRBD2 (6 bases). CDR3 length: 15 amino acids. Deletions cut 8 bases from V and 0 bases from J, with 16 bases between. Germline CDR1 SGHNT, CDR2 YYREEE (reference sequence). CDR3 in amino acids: CASTWAGLSTDTQYF. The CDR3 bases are TGTGCCAGTACCTGGGCGGGGCTCAGCACAGATACGCAGTATTTT.